The 18 T cell receptor beta chains listed next were all sequenced from one sample in a study of blood T cell repertoires in COVID-19. Sequencing was performed with immunoSEQ multiplex PCR; in TCRdb, only in-frame clones are kept and a portion is missing. This repertoire shows 250,000 or so clones, 80% to 90% found once; its top ten account for approximately 2%. Source material: PBMCs or T cells enriched from blood (not recorded which). The receptors were gathered from a woman aged 45-65 years who had recovered from COVID-19.

This chain joins TRBV9 and TRBJ2-2, with D perhaps TRBD1 (6 bases). Germline assignment: CDR1 SGDLS and CDR2 YYNGEE. CDR3 length: 18 residues. V shed 4 bases and J shed 0 bases, with 19 bases lying between them. The CDR3 reads CASSTPTWGRPNTGELFF. Written as DNA, the CDR3 is TGTGCCAGCAGCACCCCAACGTGGGGGCGCCCGAACACCGGGGAGCTGTTTTTT.

The genes are TRBV9 and TRBJ1-1; 8 bases agree with TRBD1. From germline, CDR1 is SGDLS and CDR2 YYNGEE. V lost 0 bases, J lost 7 bases, and 2 bases stayed unmatched. This CDR3 is 13 amino acids long. CDR3: CASSVGDRREAFF. Here the CDR3 DNA reads TGTGCCAGCAGCGTAGGGGACAGGCGTGAAGCTTTCTTT.

This sequence joins TRBV19 and TRBJ1-2; D may be TRBD1 (6 bases). There are 14 residues in the CDR3. V gave up 6 bases and J gave up 4 bases, with 15 bases separating them. CDR1 and CDR2 from the germline V gene are LNHDA and SQIVND (reference sequence). CDR3 DNA: TGTGCCAGTAGGAGAAAGGGGGTTGTCTATGGCTACACCTTC. Translated, it gives CASRRKGVVYGYTF. The entire variable domain, with the rest obtained from reference TRBV19 and TRBJ1-2, is as follows: DGGITQSPKYLFRKEGQNVTLSCEQNLNHDAMYWYRQDPGQGLRLIYYSQIVNDFQKGDIAEGYSVSREKKESFPLTVTSAQKNPTAFYLCASRRKGVVYGYTFGSGTRLTVV.

This rearrangement joins TRBV6-6 to TRBJ1-6, with 7 bases fitting TRBD1. Germline assignment: CDR1 MNHNY and CDR2 SVGAGI (reference sequence). V lost 7 bases to trimming and J lost 5 bases; unmatched junction nucleotides: 8. This CDR3 contains 15 residues. The CDR3 spells CASTPRGADNSPLHF. DNA for the CDR3: TGTGCCAGCACCCCCAGGGGGGCGGATAATTCACCCCTCCACTTT.

This chain uses TRBV14 with TRBJ2-7; tentative D call: TRBD2 (6 bases). V was trimmed by 1 base and J by 7 bases, leaving 11 bases between them. The CDR3 has 13 amino acids. Germline V CDR1 and CDR2: SGHDN, FVKESK. The CDR3, as DNA: TGTGCCAGCAGCCAAGGTTCGGGGAGGGAGCAGTACTTC. Protein sequence: CASSQGSGREQYF.

The rearrangement uses TRBV6-5 and TRBJ1-1; TRBD1 aligns across 7 bases. V lost 6 bases and J lost 6; bases outside the gene matches: 10. The length of the CDR3 is 14 residues. Per the germline V gene, CDR1 is MNHEY and CDR2 is SVGAGI. CDR3 sequence (DNA): TGTGCCAGCAGGAGACGACAGGGTTACTCTGAAGCTTTCTTT. Translating it yields CASRRRQGYSEAFF.

Concerning this clone itself: Other nucleotide sequences in the sample specify the same CDR3. This rearrangement joins TRBV19 to TRBJ1-5, with TRBD1 matching 11 bases. With V trimmed by 7 bases and J by 5 bases, 4 bases remained unmatched. The CDR3 length is 14 residues. The V gene's germline CDR1 is LNHDA and CDR2 SQIVND (reference sequence). Here the CDR3 reads CASNPDRGHQPQHF. CDR3 bases: TGTGCCAGTAACCCGGACAGGGGGCATCAGCCCCAGCATTTT.

This chain uses TRBV3-1 (or the pseudogene TRBV3-2) with TRBJ2-1, with 12 positions matching TRBD2. Trimming at V came to 4 bases and at J to 5 bases, leaving 6 bases not matched to a gene. Germline lookup yields CDR1 LGHDT and CDR2 YNNKEL (reference sequence). This CDR3 comprises 16 residues. CDR3 in amino acids: CASSRKTSGSNNEQFF. CDR3 nucleotide sequence: TGTGCCAGCAGCCGCAAGACTAGCGGGAGTAACAATGAGCAGTTCTTC.

The V and J genes are TRBV28 and TRBJ2-1; 8 nucleotides match TRBD2. The ends lost 5 bases at V and 7 bases at J; junction bases unmatched: 7. Per the germline V gene, CDR1 is MDHEN and CDR2 is SYDVKM. The CDR3 sequence is 14 residues long. The CDR3 region has the DNA TGTGCCAGCAGTGTGAGGGGACTAGGGAATGAGCAGTTCTTC. Amino acids: CASSVRGLGNEQFF.

The chain combines TRBV5-1 with TRBJ1-2, with D possibly TRBD1 on 6 matching bases. CDR1 is SGHRS, CDR2 YFSETQ, per germline. Trimming took off 0 bases at V and 2 bases at J, with 14 bases between the two ends. The CDR3 loop spans 16 amino acids. CDR3 amino acids: CASSLASGGANYGYTF. For the CDR3, the DNA is TGCGCCAGCAGCTTGGCCTCGGGGGGCGCGAACTATGGCTACACCTTC.

This chain uses TRBV4-1 with TRBJ1-2; possible D gene TRBD1, 5 bases. CDR3 length equals 16 residues. V was shortened by 0 bases and J by 4 bases, with 15 bases between the two germline ends. Looked up from germline, CDR1 is MGHRA and CDR2 is YSYEKL. In DNA form, the CDR3 reads TGCGCCAGCAGCCAAGAGGTGGGGGGACGGGTCTATGGCTACACCTTC. It translates to CASSQEVGGRVYGYTF.

The chain has TRBV27 and TRBJ2-3, with 13 bases that match TRBD2. The CDR3 is 17 amino acids. The germline gives CDR1 MNHEY, CDR2 SMNVEV (reference sequence). The junction had 5 bases not matched to a gene; V was cut back by 4 bases and J by 1 base. CDR3 loop: CASSSGLAGWGTDTQYF. Here the CDR3 DNA reads TGTGCCAGCAGTTCGGGACTAGCGGGATGGGGCACAGATACGCAGTATTTT.

The chain recombines TRBV7-8 with TRBJ2-7, with 7 bases fitting TRBD2. CDR1 and CDR2 from the germline V gene are SGHVS and FQNEAQ. The CDR3 has 15 amino acids. V lost 2 bases to trimming and J lost 5 bases; unmatched junction nucleotides: 9. The CDR3 region is CASSLSQGTTHEQYF. The CDR3 bases are TGTGCCAGCAGCTTAAGCCAAGGGACTACCCACGAGCAGTACTTC. Looking up the rest from reference TRBV7-8 and TRBJ2-7 gives the full variable domain: GAGVSQSPRYKVAKRGQDVALRCDPISGHVSLFWYQQALGQGPEFLTYFQNEAQLDKSGLPSDRFFAERPEGSVSTLKIQRTQQEDSAVYLCASSLSQGTTHEQYFGPGTRLTVT.

The chain employs TRBV6-4 and TRBJ2-2, with TRBD2 matching 14 bases. The germline gives CDR1 MRHNA, CDR2 SNTAGT. With 5 bases clipped from V and 4 bases from J, the junction kept 3 bases outside the gene matches. CDR3 length equals 16 residues. The CDR3 here is CASSLTSGRGTGELFF. The CDR3 bases are TGTGCCAGCAGTCTGACTAGCGGGAGGGGCACCGGGGAGCTGTTTTTT.

The chain combines TRBV7-6 with TRBJ1-2; D remains unclear. This CDR3 has 15 amino acids. The germline CDR1 and CDR2 sequences are SGHVS and FNYEAQ. The V end was cut by 3 bases, the J end by 0 bases, with 11 bases between. The CDR3 sequence is CASSLTFEANYGYTF. CDR3 DNA sequence: TGTGCCAGCAGCTTGACATTTGAAGCTAACTATGGCTACACCTTC.

The chain carries TRBV18 and TRBJ1-1; D is unresolved. V was shortened by 3 bases and J by 5 bases, with 13 bases between the two germline ends. The CDR3 runs 14 residues. CDR1 is KGHSH and CDR2 is LQKENI in the germline V gene. In DNA, the CDR3 is TGTGCCAGCTCACCTCTGGGGAGGGAAACTGAAGCTTTCTTT. It codes for CASSPLGRETEAFF.

The J gene is TRBJ1-3, the V gene TRBV9, with TRBD1 identical over 7 bases. The V segment lost 3 bases and the J segment 4 bases; nucleotides outside the gene matches: 10. This CDR3 contains 16 residues. Germline V lookup: CDR1 SGDLS, CDR2 YYNGEE. This chain's CDR3 is CASSAPLDRAGNTIYF. CDR3 bases: TGTGCCAGCAGCGCGCCCCTCGACAGGGCAGGAAACACCATATATTTT.

The chain uses TRBV25-1 and TRBJ2-1, with 9 positions matching TRBD2. Losses at the gene ends were 3 bases for V and 12 bases for J; bases not matched to a gene: 9. CDR1 and CDR2 from the germline V gene are MGHDK and SYGVNS. The CDR3 is 14 residues long. In nucleotides, the CDR3 is TGTGCCAGCAGTGACCCTCGGGGCGGGGGGGCGCAGTTCTTC. Its translation: CASSDPRGGGAQFF. Variable domain in full (rest from reference TRBV25-1 and TRBJ2-1): EADIYQTPRYLVIGTGKKITLECSQTMGHDKMYWYQQDPGMELHLIHYSYGVNSTEKGDLSSESTVSRIRTEHFPLTLESARPSHTSQYLCASSDPRGGGAQFFGPGTRLTVL.